The entry that follows covers one T cell receptor beta chain sequence. Its antigen is as yet unknown. These patients, aged 18 to 65, had recently diagnosed hyperthyroidism lasting under 2 months. The data originate from a study of T cells in Graves' hyperthyroidism and ophthalmopathy. The CDR3 has 15 amino acids. CDR1 is MGHDK and CDR2 is SYGVNS in the germline V gene. V shed 7 bases and J shed 5 bases, with 21 bases lying between them. General study results and limits: From stable hyperthyroidism, ophthalmopathy was set apart by a 13 V-J model.

RNA transcripts provided the source from which TCR beta CDR3 regions were amplified. Primed by the HTBI set, a first-round RT-PCR was run on the TCR CDR3. A single record per CDR3 protein comes from TCRdb applying MiXCR to the multiplex PCR reads. The sample yields about 720,000 distinct CDR3 sequences, 16% seen once. Input material: blood. The chain recombines TRBV25-1 with TRBJ2-7; D is possibly TRBD2 (5 bases). The receptor comes from a man aged 18 to 29 with Graves' hyperthyroidism. Here the CDR3 DNA reads TGTGCCAGCAAATCCGGGAAGGGCCTTCTCCACGAGCAGTACTTC. Amino acid sequence: CASKSGKGLLHEQYF.